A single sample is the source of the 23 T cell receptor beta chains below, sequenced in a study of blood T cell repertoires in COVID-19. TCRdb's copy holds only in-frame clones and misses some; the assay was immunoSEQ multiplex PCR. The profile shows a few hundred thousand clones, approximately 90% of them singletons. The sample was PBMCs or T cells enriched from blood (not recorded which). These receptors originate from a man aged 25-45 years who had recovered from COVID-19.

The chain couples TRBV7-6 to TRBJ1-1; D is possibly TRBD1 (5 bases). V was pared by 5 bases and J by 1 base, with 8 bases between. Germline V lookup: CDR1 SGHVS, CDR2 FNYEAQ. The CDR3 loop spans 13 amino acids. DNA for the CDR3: TGTGCCAGCAGCGCACAGGAGAACACTGAAGCTTTCTTT. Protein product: CASSAQENTEAFF.

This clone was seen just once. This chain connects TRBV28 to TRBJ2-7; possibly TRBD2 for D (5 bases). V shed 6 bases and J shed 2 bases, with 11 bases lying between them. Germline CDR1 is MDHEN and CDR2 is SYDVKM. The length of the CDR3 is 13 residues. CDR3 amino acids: CASSRGRAYEQYF. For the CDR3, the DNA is TGTGCCAGCAGCCGGGGAAGGGCCTACGAGCAGTACTTC.

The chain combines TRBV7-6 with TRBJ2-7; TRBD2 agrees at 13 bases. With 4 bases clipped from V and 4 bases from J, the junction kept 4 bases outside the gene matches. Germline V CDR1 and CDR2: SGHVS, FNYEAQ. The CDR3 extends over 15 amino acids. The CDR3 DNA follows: TGTGCCAGCAGCTGGGGACTAGCGGGAAGGTACGAGCAGTACTTC. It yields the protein CASSWGLAGRYEQYF.

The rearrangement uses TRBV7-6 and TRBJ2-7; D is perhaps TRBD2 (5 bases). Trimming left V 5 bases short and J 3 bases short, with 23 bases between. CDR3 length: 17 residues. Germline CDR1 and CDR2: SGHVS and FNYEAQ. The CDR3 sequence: CASSPNVGAATIYEQYF. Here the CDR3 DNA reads TGTGCCAGCAGCCCGAACGTGGGAGCGGCAACAATCTACGAGCAGTACTTC.

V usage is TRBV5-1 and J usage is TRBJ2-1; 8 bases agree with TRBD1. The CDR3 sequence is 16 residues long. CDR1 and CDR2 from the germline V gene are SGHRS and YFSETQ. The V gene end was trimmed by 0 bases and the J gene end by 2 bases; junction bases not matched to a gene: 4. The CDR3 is CASSLGGTGPYNEQFF. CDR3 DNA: TGCGCCAGCAGCTTGGGGGGGACAGGCCCCTACAATGAGCAGTTCTTC. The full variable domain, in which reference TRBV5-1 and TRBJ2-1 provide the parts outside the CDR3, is KAGVTQTPRYLIKTRGQQVTLSCSPISGHRSVSWYQQTPGQGLQFLFEYFSETQRNKGNFPGRFSGRQFSNSRSEMNVSTLELGDSALYLCASSLGGTGPYNEQFFGPGTRLTVL.

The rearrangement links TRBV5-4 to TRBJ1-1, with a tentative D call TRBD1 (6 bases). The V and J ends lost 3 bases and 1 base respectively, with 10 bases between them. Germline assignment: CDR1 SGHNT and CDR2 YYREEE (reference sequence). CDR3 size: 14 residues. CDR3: CASSSRGTNTEAFF. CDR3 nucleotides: TGTGCCAGCAGCTCAAGGGGGACGAACACTGAAGCTTTCTTT.

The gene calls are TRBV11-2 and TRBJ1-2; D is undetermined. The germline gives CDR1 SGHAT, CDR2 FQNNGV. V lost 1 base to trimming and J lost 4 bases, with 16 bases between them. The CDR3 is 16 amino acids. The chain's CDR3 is CASSLGHEPSSYGYTF. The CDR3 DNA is TGTGCCAGCAGCTTAGGACACGAACCCTCATCCTATGGCTACACCTTC.

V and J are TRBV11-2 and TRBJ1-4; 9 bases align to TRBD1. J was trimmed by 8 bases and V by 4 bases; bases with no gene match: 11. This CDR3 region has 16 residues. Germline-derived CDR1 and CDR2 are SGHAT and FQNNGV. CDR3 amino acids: CASSSGIRDREEKLFF. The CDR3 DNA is TGTGCCAGCAGCTCAGGAATAAGGGACAGGGAGGAAAAACTGTTTTTT.

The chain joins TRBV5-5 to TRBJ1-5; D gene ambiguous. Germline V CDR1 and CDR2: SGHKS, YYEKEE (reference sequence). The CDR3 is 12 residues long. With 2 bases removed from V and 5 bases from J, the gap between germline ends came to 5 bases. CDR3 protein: CASSFGDQPQHF. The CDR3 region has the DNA TGTGCCAGCAGCTTCGGGGATCAGCCCCAGCATTTT.

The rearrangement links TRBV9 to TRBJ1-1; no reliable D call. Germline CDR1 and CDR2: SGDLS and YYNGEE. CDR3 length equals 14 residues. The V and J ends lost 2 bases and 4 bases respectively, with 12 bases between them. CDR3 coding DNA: TGTGCCAGCAGCGTGGGTAGTGGAGGCACTGAAGCTTTCTTT. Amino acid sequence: CASSVGSGGTEAFF.

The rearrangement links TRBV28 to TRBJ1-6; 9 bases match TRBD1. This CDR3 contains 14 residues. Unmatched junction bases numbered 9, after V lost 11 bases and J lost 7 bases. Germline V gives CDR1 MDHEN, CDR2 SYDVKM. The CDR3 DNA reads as TGTGCCTCCAGGGGGGGGACAGGGAATTCACCCCTCCACTTT. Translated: CASRGGTGNSPLHF.

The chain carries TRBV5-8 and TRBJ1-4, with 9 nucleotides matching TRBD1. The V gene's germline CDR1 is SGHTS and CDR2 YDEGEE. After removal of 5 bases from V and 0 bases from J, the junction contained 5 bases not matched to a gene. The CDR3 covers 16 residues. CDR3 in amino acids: CASSKGQGTTNEKLFF. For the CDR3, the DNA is TGTGCCAGCAGTAAGGGACAGGGAACAACTAATGAAAAACTGTTTTTT.

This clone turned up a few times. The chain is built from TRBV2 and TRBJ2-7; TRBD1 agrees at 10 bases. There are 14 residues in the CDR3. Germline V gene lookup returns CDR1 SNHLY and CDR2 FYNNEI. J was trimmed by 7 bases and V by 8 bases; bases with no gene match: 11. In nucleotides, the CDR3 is TGTGCCAGCGACCGGGACAGGGGTTTTGATGAGCAGTACTTC. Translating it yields CASDRDRGFDEQYF. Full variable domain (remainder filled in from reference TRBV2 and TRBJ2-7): EPEVTQTPSHQVTQMGQEVILRCVPISNHLYFYWYRQILGQKVEFLVSFYNNEISEKSEIFDDQFSVERPDGSNFTLKIRSTKLEDSAMYFCASDRDRGFDEQYFGPGTRLTVT.

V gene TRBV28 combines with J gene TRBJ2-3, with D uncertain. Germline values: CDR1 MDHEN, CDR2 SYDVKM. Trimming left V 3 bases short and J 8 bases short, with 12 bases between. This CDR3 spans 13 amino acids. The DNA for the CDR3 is TGTGCCAGCAGTTTTTCCTCCGTCGGTACGCAGTATTTT. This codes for CASSFSSVGTQYF.

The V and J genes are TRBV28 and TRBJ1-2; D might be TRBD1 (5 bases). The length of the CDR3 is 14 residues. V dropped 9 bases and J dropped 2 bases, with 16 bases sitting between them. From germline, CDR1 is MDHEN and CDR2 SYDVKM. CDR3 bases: TGTGCCAGTAGAACTGGGGGGGGGAACTATGGCTACACCTTC. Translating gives CASRTGGGNYGYTF.

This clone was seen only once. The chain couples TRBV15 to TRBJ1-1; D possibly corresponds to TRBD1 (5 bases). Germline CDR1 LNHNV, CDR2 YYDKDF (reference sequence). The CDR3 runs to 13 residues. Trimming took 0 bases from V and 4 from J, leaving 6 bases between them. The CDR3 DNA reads TGTGCCACCAGCAGAGATGGGGCCACTGAAGCTTTCTTT. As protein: CATSRDGATEAFF.

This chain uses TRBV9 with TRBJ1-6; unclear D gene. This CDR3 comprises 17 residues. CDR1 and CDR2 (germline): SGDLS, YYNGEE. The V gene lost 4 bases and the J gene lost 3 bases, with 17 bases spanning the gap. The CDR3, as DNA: TGTGCCAGCAGCATTACTAGGGTTTCTTTCTATAATTCACCCCTCCACTTT. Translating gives CASSITRVSFYNSPLHF. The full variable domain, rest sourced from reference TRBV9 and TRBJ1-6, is DSGVTQTPKHLITATGQRVTLRCSPRSGDLSVYWYQQSLDQGLQFLIQYYNGEERAKGNILERFSAQQFPDLHSELNLSSLELGDSALYFCASSITRVSFYNSPLHFGNGTRLTVT.

The CDR3 is CASSPQTSASYEQYF. The DNA for the CDR3 is TGCGCCAGCAGCCCCCAGACTAGCGCCTCCTACGAGCAGTACTTC. The chain combines TRBV5-1 with TRBJ2-7; TRBD2 agrees at 8 bases. The germline gives CDR1 SGHRS, CDR2 YFSETQ. There are 15 residues in the CDR3. Unmatched junction bases numbered 6, after V lost 4 bases and J lost 0 bases.

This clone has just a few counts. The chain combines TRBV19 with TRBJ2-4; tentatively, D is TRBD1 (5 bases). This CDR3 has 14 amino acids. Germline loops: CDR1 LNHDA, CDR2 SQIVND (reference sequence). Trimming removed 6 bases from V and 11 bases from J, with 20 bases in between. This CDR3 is CASSQNSRVLLQYF. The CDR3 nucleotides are TGTGCCAGTAGCCAAAACTCCAGGGTACTACTTCAGTACTTC.

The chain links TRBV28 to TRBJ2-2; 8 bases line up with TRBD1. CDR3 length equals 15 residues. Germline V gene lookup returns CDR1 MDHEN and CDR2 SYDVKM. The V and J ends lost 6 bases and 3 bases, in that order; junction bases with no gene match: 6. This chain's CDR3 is CASRPGTGDTGELFF. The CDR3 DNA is TGTGCCAGCAGACCAGGGACAGGTGACACCGGGGAGCTGTTTTTT.

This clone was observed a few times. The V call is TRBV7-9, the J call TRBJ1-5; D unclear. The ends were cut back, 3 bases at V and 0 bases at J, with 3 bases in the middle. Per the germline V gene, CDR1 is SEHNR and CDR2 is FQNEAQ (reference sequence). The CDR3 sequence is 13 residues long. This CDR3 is CASSFGSNQPQHF. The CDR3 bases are TGTGCCAGCAGCTTCGGTAGCAATCAGCCCCAGCATTTT.

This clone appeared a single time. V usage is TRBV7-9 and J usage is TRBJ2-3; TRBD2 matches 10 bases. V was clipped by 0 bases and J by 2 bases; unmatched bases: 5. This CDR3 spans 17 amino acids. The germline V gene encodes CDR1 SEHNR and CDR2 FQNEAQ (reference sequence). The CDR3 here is CASSLAGTSESTDTQYF. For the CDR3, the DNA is TGTGCCAGCAGCTTAGCGGGGACTAGCGAATCCACAGATACGCAGTATTTT.

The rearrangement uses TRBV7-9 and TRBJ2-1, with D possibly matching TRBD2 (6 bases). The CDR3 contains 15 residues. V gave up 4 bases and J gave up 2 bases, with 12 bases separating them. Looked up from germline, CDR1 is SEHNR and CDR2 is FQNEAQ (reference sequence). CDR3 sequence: CASSSPGDTYNEQFF. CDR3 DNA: TGTGCCAGCAGCTCCCCGGGGGATACCTACAATGAGCAGTTCTTC.